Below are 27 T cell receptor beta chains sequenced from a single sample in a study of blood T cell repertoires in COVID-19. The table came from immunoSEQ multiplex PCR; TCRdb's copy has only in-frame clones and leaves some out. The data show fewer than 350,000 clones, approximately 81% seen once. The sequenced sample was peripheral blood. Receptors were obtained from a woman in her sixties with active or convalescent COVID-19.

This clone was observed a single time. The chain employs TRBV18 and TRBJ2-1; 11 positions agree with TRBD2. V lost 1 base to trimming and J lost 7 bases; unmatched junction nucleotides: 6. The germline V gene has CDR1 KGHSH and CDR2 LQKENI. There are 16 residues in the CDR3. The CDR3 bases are TGTGCCAGCTCACCACTGACTAGCGGGGTGGGTAATGAGCAGTTCTTC. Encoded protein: CASSPLTSGVGNEQFF.

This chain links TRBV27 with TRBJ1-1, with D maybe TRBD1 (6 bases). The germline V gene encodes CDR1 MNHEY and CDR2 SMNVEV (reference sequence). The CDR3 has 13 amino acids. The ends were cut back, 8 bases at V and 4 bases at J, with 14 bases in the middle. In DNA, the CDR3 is TGTGCCAGCTTCCCCGCAGGGGCCACTGAAGCTTTCTTT. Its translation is CASFPAGATEAFF.

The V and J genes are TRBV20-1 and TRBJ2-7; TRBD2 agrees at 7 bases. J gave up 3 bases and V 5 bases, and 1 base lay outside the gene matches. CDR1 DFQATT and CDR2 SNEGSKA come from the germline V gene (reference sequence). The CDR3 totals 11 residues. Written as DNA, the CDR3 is TGCAGTGCTCCGGGAGGCTACGAGCAGTACTTC. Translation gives CSAPGGYEQYF.

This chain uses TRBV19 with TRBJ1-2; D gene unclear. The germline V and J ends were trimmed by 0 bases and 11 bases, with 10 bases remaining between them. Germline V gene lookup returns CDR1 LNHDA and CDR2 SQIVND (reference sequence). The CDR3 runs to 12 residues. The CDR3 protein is CASSIDESSYTF. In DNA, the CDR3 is TGTGCCAGTAGTATAGATGAGAGTAGTTACACCTTC.

The CDR3 DNA reads TGTGCCAGAAGCTTGGACGGCCAGGGGCATAACACCGGGGAGCTGTTTTTT. As protein: CARSLDGQGHNTGELFF. V and J are TRBV5-3 and TRBJ2-2, with a tentative D call TRBD1 (6 bases). TRBV5-3 falls under the ORF class, with uncertain function. V was shortened by 0 bases and J by 2 bases, with 14 bases between the two germline ends. The CDR3 length is 17 residues.

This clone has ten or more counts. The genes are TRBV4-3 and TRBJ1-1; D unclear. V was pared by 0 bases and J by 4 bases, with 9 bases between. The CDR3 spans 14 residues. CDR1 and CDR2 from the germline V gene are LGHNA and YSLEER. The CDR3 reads CASSQDEIRTEAFF. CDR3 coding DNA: TGCGCCAGCAGCCAAGACGAGATCCGCACTGAAGCTTTCTTT.

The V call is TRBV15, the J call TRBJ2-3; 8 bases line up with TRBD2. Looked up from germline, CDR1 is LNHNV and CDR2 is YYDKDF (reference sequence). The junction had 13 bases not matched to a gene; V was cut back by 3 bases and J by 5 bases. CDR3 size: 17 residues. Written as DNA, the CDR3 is TGTGCCACCAGCAGGGACCTCCACCGGGGGGGCCTAGATACGCAGTATTTT. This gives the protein CATSRDLHRGGLDTQYF. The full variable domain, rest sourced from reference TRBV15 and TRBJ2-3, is DAMVIQNPRYQVTQFGKPVTLSCSQTLNHNVMYWYQQKSSQAPKLLFHYYDKDFNNEADTPDNFQSRRPNTSFCFLDIRSPGLGDTAMYLCATSRDLHRGGLDTQYFGPGTRLTVL.

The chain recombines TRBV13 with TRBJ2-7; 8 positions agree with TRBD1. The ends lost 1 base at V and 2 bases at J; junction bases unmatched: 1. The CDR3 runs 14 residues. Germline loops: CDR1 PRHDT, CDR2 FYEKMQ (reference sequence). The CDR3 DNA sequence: TGTGCCAGCAGCTTAGAGGACAGGGCCTACGAGCAGTACTTC. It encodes CASSLEDRAYEQYF.

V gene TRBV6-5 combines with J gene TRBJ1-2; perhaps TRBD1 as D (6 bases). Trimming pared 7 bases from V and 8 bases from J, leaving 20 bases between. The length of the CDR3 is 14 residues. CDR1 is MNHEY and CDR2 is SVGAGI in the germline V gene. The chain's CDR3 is CASTRHRTDGGYTF. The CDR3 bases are TGTGCCAGCACTCGCCACCGGACAGATGGAGGCTACACCTTC.

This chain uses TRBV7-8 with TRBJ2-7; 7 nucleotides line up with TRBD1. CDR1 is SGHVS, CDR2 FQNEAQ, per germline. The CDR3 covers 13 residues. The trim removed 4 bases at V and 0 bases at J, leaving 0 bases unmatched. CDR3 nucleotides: TGTGCCAGCAGCTGGGACAGCTCCTACGAGCAGTACTTC. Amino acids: CASSWDSSYEQYF.

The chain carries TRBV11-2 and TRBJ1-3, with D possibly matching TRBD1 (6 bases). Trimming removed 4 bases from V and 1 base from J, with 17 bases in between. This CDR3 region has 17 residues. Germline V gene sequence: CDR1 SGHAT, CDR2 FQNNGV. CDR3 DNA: TGTGCCAGCAGCTCCCAAGTGGGGGGGCGATCTGGAAACACCATATATTTT. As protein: CASSSQVGGRSGNTIYF.

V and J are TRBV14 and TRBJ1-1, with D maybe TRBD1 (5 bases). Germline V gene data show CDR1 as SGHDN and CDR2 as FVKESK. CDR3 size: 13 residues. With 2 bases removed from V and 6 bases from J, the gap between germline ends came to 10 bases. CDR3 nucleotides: TGTGCCAGCAGCCAACAGGGCAGCGCTGAAGCTTTCTTT. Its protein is CASSQQGSAEAFF.

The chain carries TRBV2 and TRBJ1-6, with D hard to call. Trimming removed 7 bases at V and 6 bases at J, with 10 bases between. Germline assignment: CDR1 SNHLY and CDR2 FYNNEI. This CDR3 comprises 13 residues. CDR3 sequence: CASNREVNSPLHF. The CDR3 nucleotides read TGTGCCAGCAACCGGGAGGTTAATTCACCCCTCCACTTT.

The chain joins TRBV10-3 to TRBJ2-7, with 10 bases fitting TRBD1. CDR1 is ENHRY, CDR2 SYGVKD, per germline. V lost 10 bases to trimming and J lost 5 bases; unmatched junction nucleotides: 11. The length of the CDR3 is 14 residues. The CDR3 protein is CATVPGQGSDEQYF. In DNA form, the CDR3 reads TGTGCCACCGTCCCGGGACAGGGGTCCGACGAGCAGTACTTC.

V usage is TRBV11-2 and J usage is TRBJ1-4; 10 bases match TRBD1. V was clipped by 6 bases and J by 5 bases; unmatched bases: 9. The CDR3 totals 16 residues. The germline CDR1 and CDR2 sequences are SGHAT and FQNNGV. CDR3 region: CASSLNLGQGNEKLFF. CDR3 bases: TGTGCCAGCAGTTTAAACCTGGGACAGGGGAATGAAAAACTGTTTTTT.

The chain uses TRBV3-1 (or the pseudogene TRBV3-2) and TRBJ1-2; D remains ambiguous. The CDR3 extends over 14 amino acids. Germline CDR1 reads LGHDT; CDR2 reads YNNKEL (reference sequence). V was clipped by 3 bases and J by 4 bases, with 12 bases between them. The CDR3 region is CASSQERVSYGYTF. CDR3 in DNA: TGTGCCAGCAGCCAGGAGAGGGTTAGCTATGGCTACACCTTC.

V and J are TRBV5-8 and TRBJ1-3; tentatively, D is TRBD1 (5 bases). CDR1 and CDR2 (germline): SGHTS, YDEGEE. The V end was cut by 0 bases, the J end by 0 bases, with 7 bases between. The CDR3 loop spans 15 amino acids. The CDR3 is CASSLDRYSGNTIYF. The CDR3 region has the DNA TGTGCCAGCAGCTTGGACAGGTACTCTGGAAACACCATATATTTT.

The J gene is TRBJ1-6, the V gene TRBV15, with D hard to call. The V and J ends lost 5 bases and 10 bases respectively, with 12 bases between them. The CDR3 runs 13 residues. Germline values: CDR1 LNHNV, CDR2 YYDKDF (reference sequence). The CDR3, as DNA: TGTGCCACCAGCCCAGGAGGGAACTCACCCCTCCACTTT. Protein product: CATSPGGNSPLHF.

The CDR3 is CASSPGNQETQYF. The CDR3 DNA reads TGTGCCAGCAGCCCAGGGAACCAAGAGACCCAGTACTTC. The chain employs TRBV11-1 and TRBJ2-5, with D possibly being TRBD1 (5 bases). Germline assignment: CDR1 SGHAT and CDR2 FQDESV (reference sequence). CDR3 length: 13 residues. V lost 5 bases, J lost 0 bases, and 7 bases lay in between.

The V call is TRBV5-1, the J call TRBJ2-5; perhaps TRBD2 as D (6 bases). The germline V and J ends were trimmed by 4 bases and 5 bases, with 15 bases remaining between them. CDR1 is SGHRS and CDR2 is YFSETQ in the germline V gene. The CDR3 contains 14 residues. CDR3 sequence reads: CASSRLGLAETQYF. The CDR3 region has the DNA TGCGCCAGCAGCCGGCTAGGGCTAGCGGAGACCCAGTACTTC.

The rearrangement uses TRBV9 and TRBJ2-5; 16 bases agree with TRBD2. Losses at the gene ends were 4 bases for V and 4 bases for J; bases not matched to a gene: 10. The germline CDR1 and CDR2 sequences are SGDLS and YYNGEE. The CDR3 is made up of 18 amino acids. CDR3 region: CASSPGTSGGGPSETQYF. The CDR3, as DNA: TGTGCCAGCAGCCCCGGGACTAGCGGGGGGGGTCCTTCAGAGACCCAGTACTTC.

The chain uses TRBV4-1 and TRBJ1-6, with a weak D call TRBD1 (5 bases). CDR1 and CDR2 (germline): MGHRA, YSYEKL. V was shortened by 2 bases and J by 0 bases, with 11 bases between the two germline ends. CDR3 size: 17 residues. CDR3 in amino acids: CASSQKLTVSYNSPLHF. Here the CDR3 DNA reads TGCGCCAGCAGCCAAAAGTTGACAGTCTCCTATAATTCACCCCTCCACTTT.

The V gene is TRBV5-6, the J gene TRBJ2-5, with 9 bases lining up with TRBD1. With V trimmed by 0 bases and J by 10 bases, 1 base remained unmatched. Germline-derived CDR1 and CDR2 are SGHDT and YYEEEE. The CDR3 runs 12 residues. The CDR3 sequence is CASSLGQGGQYF. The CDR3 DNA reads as TGTGCCAGCAGCTTGGGACAGGGGGGCCAGTACTTC.

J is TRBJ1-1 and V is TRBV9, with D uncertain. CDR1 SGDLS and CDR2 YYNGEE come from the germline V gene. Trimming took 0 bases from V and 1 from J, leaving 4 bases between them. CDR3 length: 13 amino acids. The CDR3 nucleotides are TGTGCCAGCAGCGTAGCCGGGAACACTGAAGCTTTCTTT. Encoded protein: CASSVAGNTEAFF.

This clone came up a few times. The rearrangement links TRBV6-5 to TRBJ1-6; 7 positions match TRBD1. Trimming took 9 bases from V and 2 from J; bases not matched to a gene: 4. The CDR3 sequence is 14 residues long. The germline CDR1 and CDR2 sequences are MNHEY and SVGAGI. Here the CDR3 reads CASTGDPYNSPLHF. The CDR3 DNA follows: TGTGCCAGTACAGGGGATCCCTATAATTCACCCCTCCACTTT.

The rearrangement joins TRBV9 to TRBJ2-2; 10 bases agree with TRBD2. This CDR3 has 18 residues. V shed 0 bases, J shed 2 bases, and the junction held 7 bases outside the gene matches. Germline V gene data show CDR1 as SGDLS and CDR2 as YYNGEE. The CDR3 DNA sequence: TGTGCCAGCAGCGTAGGCAGCCTAGCGGGGGTTAACACCGGGGAGCTGTTTTTT. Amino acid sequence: CASSVGSLAGVNTGELFF.

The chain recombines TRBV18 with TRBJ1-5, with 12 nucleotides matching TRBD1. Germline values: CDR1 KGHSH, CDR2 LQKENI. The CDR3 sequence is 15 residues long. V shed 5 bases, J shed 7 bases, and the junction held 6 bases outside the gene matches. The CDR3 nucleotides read TGTGCCAGCTCAGCGACGGGACAGGGGGCCCAGCCCCAGCATTTT. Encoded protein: CASSATGQGAQPQHF.